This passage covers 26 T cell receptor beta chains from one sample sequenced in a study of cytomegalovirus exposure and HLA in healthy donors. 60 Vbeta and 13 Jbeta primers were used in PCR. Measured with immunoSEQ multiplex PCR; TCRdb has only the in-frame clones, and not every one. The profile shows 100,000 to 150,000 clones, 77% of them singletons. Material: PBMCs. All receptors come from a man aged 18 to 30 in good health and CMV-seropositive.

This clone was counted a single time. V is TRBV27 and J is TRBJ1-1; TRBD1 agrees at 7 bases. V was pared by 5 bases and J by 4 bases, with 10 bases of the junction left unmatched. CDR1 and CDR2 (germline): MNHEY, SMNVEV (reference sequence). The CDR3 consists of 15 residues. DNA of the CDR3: TGTGCCAGCAGTCCCTTTGACAGGGTGGTCACTGAAGCTTTCTTT. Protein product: CASSPFDRVVTEAFF.

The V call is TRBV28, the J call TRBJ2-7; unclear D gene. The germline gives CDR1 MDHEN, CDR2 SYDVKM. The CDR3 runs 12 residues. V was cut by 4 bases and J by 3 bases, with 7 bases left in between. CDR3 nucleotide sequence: TGTGCCAGCAGTTCCAGAAGCTACGAGCAGTACTTC. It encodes CASSSRSYEQYF.

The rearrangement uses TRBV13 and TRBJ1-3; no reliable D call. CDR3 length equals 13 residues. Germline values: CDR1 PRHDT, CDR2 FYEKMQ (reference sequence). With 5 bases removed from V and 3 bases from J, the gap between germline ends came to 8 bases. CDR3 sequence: CASSDAGGNTIYF. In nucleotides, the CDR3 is TGTGCCAGCAGCGACGCGGGTGGAAACACCATATATTTT.

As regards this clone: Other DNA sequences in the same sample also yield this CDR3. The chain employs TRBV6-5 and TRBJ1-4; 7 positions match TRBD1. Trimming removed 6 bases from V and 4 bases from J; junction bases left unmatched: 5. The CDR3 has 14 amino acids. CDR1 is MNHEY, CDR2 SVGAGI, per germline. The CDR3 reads CASRLTGSNEKLFF. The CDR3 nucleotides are TGTGCCAGCAGGTTGACAGGGAGTAATGAAAAACTGTTTTTT.

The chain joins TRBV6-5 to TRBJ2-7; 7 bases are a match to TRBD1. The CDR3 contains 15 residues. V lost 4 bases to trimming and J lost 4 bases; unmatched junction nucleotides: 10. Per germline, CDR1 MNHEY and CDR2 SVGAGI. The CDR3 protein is CASSSSPGQPYEQYF. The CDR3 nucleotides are TGTGCCAGCAGTTCCTCGCCGGGACAGCCGTACGAGCAGTACTTC.

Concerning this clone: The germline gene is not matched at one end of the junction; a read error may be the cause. The CDR3 loop is CASSSGQGSAGANGLTF. Written as DNA, the CDR3 is TGTGCCAGCAGCTCTGGACAGGGGAGTGCTGGGGCCAACGGCCTGACTTTC. This chain connects TRBV11-3 to TRBJ2-6; 9 bases agree with TRBD1. The CDR3 sequence is 17 residues long. Germline CDR1 reads SGHNT; CDR2 reads YENEEA.

CDR3 sequence: CSVERDNTEAFF. The CDR3 DNA reads as TGCAGCGTTGAGAGGGATAACACTGAAGCTTTCTTT. J is TRBJ1-1 and V is TRBV29-1; D is unresolved. The length of the CDR3 is 12 residues. Germline CDR1 is SQVTM and CDR2 is ANQGSEA. Trimming shortened V by 3 bases and J by 2 bases, and 7 bases separated the two germline ends.

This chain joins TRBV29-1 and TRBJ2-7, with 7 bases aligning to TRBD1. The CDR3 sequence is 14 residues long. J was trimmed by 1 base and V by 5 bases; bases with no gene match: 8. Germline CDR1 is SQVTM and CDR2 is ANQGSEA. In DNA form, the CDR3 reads TGCAGCGTTACAACGGGACAGCGATCCTACGAGCAGTACTTC. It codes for CSVTTGQRSYEQYF.

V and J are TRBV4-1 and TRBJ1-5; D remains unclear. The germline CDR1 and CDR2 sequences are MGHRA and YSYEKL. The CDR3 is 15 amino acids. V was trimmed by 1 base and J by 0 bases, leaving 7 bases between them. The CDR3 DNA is TGCGCCAGCAGCCAAGTAGCAGATAGCAATCAGCCCCAGCATTTT. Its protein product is CASSQVADSNQPQHF.

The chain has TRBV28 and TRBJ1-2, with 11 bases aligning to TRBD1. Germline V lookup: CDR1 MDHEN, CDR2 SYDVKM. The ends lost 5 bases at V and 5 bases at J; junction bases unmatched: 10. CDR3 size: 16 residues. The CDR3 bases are TGTGCCAGCAGTCTTCCCAGGACAGGGGGCCCGTATGGCTACACCTTC. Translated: CASSLPRTGGPYGYTF.

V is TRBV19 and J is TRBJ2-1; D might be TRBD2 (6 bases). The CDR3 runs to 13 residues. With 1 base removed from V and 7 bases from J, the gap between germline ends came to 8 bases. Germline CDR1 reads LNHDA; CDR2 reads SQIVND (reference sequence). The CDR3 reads CASSIGTMNEQFF. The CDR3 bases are TGTGCCAGTAGTATAGGGACTATGAATGAGCAGTTCTTC.

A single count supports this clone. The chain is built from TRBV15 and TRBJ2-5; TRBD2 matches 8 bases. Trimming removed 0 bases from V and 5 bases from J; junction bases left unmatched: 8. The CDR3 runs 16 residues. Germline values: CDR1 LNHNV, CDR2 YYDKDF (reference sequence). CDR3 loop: CATSRDPAGGQETQYF. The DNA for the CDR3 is TGTGCCACCAGCAGAGATCCCGCGGGGGGCCAGGAGACCCAGTACTTC.

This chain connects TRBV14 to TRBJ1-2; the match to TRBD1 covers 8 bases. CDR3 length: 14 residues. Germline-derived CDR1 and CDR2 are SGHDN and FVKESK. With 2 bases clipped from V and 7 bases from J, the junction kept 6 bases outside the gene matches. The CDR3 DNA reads TGTGCCAGCAGCCAAAAGCGGACAGGGAGTGGCTACACCTTC. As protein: CASSQKRTGSGYTF.

For the CDR3, the DNA is TGTGCCAGCAGCTCCCGACGACAGGGAGATGAAGAAAAACTGTTTTTT. The encoded protein is CASSSRRQGDEEKLFF. The chain couples TRBV5-5 to TRBJ1-4; 7 nucleotides match TRBD1. The germline gives CDR1 SGHKS, CDR2 YYEKEE (reference sequence). The ends lost 3 bases at V and 8 bases at J; junction bases unmatched: 13. CDR3 length: 16 residues.

This CDR3 reads CASSRFPGGNQPQHF. CDR3 in DNA: TGTGCCAGTAGTAGGTTCCCGGGTGGCAATCAGCCCCAGCATTTT. The chain employs TRBV19 and TRBJ1-5; D remains ambiguous. Trimming left V 4 bases short and J 2 bases short, with 12 bases between. Per germline, CDR1 LNHDA and CDR2 SQIVND (reference sequence). The length of the CDR3 is 15 residues.

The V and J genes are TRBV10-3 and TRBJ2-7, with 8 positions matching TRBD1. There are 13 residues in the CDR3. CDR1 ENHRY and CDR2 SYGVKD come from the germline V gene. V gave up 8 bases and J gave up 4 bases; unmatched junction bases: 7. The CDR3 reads CAIATGAYYEQYF. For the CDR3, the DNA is TGTGCCATCGCGACAGGGGCTTATTACGAGCAGTACTTC.

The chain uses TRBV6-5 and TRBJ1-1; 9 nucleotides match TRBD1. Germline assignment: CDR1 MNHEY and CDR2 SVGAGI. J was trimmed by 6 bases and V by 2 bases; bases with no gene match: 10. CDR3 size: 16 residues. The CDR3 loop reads CASSYLNRGLRAEAFF. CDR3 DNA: TGTGCCAGCAGTTACCTCAACAGGGGGCTCCGGGCTGAAGCTTTCTTT.

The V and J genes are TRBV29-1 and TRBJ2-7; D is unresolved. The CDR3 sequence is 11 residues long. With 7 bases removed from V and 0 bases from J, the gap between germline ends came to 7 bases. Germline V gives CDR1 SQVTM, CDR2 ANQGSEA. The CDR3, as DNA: TGCAGCGCCGCAGACTCCTACGAGCAGTACTTC. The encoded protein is CSAADSYEQYF.

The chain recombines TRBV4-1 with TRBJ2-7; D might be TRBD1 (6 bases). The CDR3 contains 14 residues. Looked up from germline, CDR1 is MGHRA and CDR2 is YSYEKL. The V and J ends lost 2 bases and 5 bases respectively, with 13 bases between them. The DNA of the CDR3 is TGCGCCAGCAGCCAAAAACTGGCAGGGGACGAGCAGTACTTC. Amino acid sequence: CASSQKLAGDEQYF.

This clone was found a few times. In DNA, the CDR3 is TGTGCCAGCAGCTTAGGTGGAGGGGGCCCAACCCGTAATGAGCAGTTCTTC. The encoded protein is CASSLGGGGPTRNEQFF. The chain combines TRBV11-2 with TRBJ2-1, with a weak D call TRBD1 (7 bases). Trimming removed 1 base at V and 7 bases at J, with 20 bases between. Germline CDR1 SGHAT, CDR2 FQNNGV. The CDR3 spans 17 residues. Filled out from reference TRBV11-2 and TRBJ2-1, the complete variable domain reads EAGVAQSPRYKIIEKRQSVAFWCNPISGHATLYWYQQILGQGPKLLIQFQNNGVVDDSQLPKDRFSAERLKGVDSTLKIQPAKLEDSAVYLCASSLGGGGPTRNEQFFGPGTRLTVL.

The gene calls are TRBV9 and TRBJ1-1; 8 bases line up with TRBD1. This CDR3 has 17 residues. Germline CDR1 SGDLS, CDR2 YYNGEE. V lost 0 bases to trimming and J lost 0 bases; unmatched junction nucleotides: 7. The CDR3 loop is CASSVDDRGLMNTEAFF. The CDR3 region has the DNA TGTGCCAGCAGCGTAGATGACAGGGGATTAATGAACACTGAAGCTTTCTTT.

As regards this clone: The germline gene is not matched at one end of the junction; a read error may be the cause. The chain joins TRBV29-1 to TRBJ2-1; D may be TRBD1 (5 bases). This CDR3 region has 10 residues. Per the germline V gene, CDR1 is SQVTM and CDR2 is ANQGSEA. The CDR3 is CSADDSYKLF. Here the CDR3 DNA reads TGCAGCGCTGACGACAGCTACAAGCTCTTC.

CDR3 amino acids: CATSRGNTEAFF. In DNA form, the CDR3 reads TGTGCCACCAGCAGGGGCAACACTGAAGCTTTCTTT. V is TRBV15 and J is TRBJ1-1, with D unclear. CDR1 is LNHNV, CDR2 YYDKDF, per germline (reference sequence). The CDR3 length is 12 residues. V was pared by 3 bases and J by 2 bases, with 4 bases between.

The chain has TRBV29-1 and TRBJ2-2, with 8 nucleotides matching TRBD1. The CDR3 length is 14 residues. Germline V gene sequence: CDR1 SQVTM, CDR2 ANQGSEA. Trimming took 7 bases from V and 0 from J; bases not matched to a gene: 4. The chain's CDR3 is CSGYRGANTGELFF. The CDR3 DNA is TGCAGCGGTTACAGGGGGGCGAACACCGGGGAGCTGTTTTTT.

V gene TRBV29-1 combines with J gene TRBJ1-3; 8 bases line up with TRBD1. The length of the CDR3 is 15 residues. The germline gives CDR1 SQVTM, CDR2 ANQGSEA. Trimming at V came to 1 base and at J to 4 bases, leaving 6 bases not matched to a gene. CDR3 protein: CSVEAWTGTGNTIYF. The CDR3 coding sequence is TGCAGCGTTGAAGCCTGGACAGGGACCGGAAACACCATATATTTT.

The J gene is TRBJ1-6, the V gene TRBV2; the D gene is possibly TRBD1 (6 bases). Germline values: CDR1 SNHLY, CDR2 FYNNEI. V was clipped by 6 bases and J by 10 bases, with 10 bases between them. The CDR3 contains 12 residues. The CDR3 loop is CASRVQGSPLHF. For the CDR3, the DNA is TGTGCCAGCAGAGTACAGGGCTCACCCCTCCACTTT.